This TCR beta chain was captured by sequencing in a study of sequential checkpoint blockade in melanoma. Across the whole study: Randomization was 1:1 between first-line nivolumab→ipilimumab and ipilimumab→nivolumab. Both treatment sequences were followed by maintenance nivolumab.

Treatment meaning: randomized to nivolumab then ipilimumab (arm A) or the reverse (arm B). No patient had prior DNA-damaging chemotherapy. From thawed PBMCs, live CD3+CD8+ cells negative for CD19 and CD56 were sorted. TCRdb keeps only in-frame clones here, not all; method: immunoSEQ multiplex PCR. The sample lists roughly 29,000 clones, nearly 85% occurring once. J lost 5 bases, V lost 5 bases, and 7 bases had no gene match. In germline, CDR1 is SGHTA, CDR2 FQGNSA. The CDR3 is 16 residues long. This sequence was found in a human donor with melanoma. The sample was CD8+ T cells sorted from blood (inferred from file names), taken from a patient given nivolumab and ipilimumab in sequence. The V and J genes are TRBV7-2 and TRBJ1-5; 12 positions match TRBD1. CDR3 sequence reads: CASSPKGQGAHQPQHF. The DNA of the CDR3 is TGTGCCAGCAGCCCAAAGGGACAGGGGGCCCATCAGCCCCAGCATTTT.